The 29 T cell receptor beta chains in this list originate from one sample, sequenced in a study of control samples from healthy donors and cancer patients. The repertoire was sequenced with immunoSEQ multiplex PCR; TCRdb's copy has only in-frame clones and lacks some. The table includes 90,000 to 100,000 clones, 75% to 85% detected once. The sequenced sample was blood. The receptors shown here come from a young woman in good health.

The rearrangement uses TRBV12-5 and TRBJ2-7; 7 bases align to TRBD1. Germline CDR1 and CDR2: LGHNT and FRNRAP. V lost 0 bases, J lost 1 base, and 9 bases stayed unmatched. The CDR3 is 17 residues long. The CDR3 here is CASGLVRGQGVSYEQYF. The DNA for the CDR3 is TGTGCTAGTGGTTTGGTAAGAGGGCAGGGGGTATCCTACGAGCAGTACTTC.

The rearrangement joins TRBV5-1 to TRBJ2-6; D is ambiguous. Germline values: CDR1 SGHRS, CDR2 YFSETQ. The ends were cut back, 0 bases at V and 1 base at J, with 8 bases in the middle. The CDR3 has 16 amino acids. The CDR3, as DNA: TGCGCCAGCAGCTTGGCGGCCTATTCTGGGGCCAACGTCCTGACTTTC. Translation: CASSLAAYSGANVLTF. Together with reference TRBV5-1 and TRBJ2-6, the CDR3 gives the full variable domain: KAGVTQTPRYLIKTRGQQVTLSCSPISGHRSVSWYQQTPGQGLQFLFEYFSETQRNKGNFPGRFSGRQFSNSRSEMNVSTLELGDSALYLCASSLAAYSGANVLTFGAGSRLTVL.

CDR3 bases: TGTGCCAGCAGCTACGGGACTAGCGGGGTCCAAGAGACCCAGTACTTC. Its protein is CASSYGTSGVQETQYF. The J gene is TRBJ2-5, the V gene TRBV7-2; 13 nucleotides match TRBD2. Germline trimming cut 4 bases from V and 1 base from J; bases unmatched to any gene: 3. There are 16 residues in the CDR3. Germline-derived CDR1 and CDR2 are SGHTA and FQGNSA.

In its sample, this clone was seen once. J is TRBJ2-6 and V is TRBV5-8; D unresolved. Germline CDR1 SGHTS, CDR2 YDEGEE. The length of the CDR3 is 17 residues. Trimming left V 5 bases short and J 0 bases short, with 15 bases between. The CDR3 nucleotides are TGTGCCAGCAGGAATGGGCAGTCCATCTCTGGGGCCAACGTCCTGACTTTC. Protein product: CASRNGQSISGANVLTF.

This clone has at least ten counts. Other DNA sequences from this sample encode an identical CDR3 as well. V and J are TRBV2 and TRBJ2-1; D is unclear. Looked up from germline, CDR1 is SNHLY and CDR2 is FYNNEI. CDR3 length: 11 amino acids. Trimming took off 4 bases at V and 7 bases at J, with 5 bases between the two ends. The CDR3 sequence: CASSVYNEQFF. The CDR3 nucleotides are TGTGCCAGCAGTGTTTATAATGAGCAGTTCTTC.

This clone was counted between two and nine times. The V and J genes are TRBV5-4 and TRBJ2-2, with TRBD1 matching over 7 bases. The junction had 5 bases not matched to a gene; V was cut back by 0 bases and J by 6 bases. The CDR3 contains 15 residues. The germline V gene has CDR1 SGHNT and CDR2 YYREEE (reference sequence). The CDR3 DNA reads TGTGCCAGCAGCTTGGAGGCAGGGGGAGCCGGGGAGCTGTTTTTT. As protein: CASSLEAGGAGELFF.

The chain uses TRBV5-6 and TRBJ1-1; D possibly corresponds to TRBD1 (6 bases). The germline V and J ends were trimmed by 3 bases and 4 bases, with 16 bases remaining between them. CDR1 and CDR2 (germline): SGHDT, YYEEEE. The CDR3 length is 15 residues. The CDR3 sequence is CASSSFRDISTEAFF. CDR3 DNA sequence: TGTGCCAGCAGCTCTTTCCGGGACATCTCCACTGAAGCTTTCTTT.

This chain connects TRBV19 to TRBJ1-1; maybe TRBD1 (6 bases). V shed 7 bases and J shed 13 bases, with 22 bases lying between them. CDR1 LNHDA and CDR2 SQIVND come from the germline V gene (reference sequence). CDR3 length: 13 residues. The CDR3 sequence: CASNPGTKDAGFF. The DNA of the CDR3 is TGTGCCAGTAACCCCGGGACAAAAGATGCCGGTTTCTTT.

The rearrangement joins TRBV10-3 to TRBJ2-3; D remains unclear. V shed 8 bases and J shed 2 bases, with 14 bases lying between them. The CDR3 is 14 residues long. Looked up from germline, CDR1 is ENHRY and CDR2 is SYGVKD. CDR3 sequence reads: CAIRNGQNTDTQYF. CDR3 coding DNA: TGTGCCATCCGTAACGGGCAAAACACAGATACGCAGTATTTT.

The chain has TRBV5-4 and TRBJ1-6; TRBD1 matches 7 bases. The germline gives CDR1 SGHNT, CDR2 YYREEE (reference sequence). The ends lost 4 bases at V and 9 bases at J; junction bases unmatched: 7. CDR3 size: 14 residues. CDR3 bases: TGTGCCAGCAGCCCGACAGGGCTGGGTTCACCCCTCCACTTT. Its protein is CASSPTGLGSPLHF.

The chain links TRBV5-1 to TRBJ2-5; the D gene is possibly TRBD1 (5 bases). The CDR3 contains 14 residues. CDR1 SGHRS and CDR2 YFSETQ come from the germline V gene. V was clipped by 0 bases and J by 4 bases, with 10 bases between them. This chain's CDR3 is CASSLEGFGETQYF. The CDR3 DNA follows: TGCGCCAGCAGCTTGGAGGGGTTCGGAGAGACCCAGTACTTC. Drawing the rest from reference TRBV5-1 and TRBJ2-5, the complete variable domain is KAGVTQTPRYLIKTRGQQVTLSCSPISGHRSVSWYQQTPGQGLQFLFEYFSETQRNKGNFPGRFSGRQFSNSRSEMNVSTLELGDSALYLCASSLEGFGETQYFGPGTRLLVL.

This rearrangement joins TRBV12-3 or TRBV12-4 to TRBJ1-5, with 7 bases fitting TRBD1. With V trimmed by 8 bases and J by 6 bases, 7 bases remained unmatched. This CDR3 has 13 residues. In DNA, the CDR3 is TGTGCCAGCGACAGGGACTCACGTCAGCCCCAGCATTTT. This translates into CASDRDSRQPQHF.

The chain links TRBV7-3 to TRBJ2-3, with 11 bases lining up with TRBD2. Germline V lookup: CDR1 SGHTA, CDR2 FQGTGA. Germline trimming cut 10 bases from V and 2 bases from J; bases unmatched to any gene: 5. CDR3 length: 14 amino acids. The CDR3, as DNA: TGTGCCACGCGACTAGCGGGGAACACAGATACGCAGTATTTT. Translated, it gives CATRLAGNTDTQYF. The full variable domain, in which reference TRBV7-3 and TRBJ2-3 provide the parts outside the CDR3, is GAGVSQTPSNKVTEKGKYVELRCDPISGHTALYWYRQSLGQGPEFLIYFQGTGAADDSGLPNDRFFAVRPEGSVSTLKIQRTERGDSAVYLCATRLAGNTDTQYFGPGTRLTVL.

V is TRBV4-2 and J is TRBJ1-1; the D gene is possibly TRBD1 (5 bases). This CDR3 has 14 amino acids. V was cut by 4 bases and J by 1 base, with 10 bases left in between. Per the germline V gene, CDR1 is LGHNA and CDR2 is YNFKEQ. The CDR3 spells CASSPRDGNTEAFF. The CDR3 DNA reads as TGTGCCAGCAGCCCCCGGGACGGGAACACTGAAGCTTTCTTT.

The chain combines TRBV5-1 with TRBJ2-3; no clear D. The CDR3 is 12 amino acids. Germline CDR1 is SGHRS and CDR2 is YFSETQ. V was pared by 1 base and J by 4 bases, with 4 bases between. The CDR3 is CASSLSADTQYF. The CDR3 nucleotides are TGCGCCAGCAGCTTGTCCGCAGATACGCAGTATTTT.

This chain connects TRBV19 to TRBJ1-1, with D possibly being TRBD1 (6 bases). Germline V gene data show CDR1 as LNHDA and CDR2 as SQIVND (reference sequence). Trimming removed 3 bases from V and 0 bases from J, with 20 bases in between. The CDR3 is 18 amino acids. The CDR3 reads CASSIIGQWSPMNTEAFF. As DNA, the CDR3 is TGTGCCAGTAGTATTATAGGACAGTGGTCCCCGATGAACACTGAAGCTTTCTTT.

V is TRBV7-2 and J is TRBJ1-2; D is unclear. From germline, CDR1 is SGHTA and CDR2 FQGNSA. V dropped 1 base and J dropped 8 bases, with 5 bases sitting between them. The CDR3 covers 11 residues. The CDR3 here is CASSLGRGYTF. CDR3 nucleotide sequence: TGTGCCAGCAGCTTAGGAAGGGGCTACACCTTC.

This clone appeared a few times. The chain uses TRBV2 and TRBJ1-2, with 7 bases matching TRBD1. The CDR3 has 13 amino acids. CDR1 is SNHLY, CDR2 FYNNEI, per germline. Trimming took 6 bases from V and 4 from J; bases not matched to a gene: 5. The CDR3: CASSQDRIYGYTF. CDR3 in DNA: TGTGCCAGCAGCCAGGACAGGATCTATGGCTACACCTTC. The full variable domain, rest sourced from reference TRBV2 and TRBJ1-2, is EPEVTQTPSHQVTQMGQEVILRCVPISNHLYFYWYRQILGQKVEFLVSFYNNEISEKSEIFDDQFSVERPDGSNFTLKIRSTKLEDSAMYFCASSQDRIYGYTFGSGTRLTVV.

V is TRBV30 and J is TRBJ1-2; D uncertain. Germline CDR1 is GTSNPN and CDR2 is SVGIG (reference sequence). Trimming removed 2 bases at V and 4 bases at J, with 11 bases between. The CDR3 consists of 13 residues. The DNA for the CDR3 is TGTGCCTGGAGTCCGGGGTTCGGCTATGGCTACACCTTC. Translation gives CAWSPGFGYGYTF.

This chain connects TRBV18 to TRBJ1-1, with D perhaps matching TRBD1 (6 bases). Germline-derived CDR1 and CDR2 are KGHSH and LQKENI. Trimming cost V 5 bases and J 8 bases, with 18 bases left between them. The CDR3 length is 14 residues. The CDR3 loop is CASSAGQGLIEAFF. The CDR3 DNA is TGTGCCAGCTCAGCGGGGCAGGGGCTAATCGAAGCTTTCTTT.

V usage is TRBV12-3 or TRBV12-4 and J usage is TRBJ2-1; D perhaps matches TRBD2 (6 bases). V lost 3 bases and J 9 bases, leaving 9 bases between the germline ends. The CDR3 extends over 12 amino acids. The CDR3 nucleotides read TGTGCCAGCAGTTTTAGCGGCGGTGAGCAGTTCTTC. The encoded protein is CASSFSGGEQFF.

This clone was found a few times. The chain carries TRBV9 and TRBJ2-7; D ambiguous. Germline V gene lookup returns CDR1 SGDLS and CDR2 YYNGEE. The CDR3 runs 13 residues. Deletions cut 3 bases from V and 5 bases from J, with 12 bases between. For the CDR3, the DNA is TGTGCCAGCAGCGCGGGTCAGAACCACGAGCAGTACTTC. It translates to CASSAGQNHEQYF.

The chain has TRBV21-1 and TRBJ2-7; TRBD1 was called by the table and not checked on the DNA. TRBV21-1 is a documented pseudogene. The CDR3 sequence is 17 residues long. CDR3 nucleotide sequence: TGTGCCAGCAGCAAAGAGGAAGACAGGGGGCGCCCCCACGAGCAGTACTTC. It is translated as CASSKEEDRGRPHEQYF.

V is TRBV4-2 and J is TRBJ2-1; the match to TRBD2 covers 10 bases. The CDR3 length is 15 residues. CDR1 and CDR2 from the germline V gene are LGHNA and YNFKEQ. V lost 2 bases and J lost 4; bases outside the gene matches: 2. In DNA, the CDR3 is TGTGCCAGCAGCCAAACTAGCGGGGATTACAATGAGCAGTTCTTC. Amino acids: CASSQTSGDYNEQFF.

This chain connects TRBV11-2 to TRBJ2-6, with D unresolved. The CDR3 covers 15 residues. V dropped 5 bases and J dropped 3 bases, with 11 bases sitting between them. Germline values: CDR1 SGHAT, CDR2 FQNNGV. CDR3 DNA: TGTGCCAGCAGCCCTACCCATGGTGGGGCCAACGTCCTGACTTTC. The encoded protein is CASSPTHGGANVLTF.

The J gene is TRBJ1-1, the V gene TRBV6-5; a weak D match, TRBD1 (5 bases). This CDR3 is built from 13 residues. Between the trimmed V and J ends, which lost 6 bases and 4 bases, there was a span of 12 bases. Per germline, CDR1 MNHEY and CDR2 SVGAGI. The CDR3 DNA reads TGTGCCAGCAGGGGGCTAGACGGCACTGAAGCTTTCTTT. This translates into CASRGLDGTEAFF.

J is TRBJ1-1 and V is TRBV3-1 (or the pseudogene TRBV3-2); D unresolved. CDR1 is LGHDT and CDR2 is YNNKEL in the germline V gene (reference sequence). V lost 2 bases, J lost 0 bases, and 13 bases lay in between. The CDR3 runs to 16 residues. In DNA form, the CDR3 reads TGTGCCAGCAGCCAATACTACGGTTTAATGAACACTGAAGCTTTCTTT. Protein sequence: CASSQYYGLMNTEAFF.

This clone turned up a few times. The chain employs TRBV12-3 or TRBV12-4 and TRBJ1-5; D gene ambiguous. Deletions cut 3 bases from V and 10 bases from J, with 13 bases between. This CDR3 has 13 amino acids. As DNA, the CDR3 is TGTGCCAGCAGTTTTGAGGAGATCCGACCCCAGCATTTT. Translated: CASSFEEIRPQHF.

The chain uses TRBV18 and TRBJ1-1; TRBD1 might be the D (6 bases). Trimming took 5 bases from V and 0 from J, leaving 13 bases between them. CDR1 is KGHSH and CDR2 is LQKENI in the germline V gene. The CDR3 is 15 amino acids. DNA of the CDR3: TGTGCCAGCTCATCAGGACAGACCTTGAACACTGAAGCTTTCTTT. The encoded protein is CASSSGQTLNTEAFF.